This T cell receptor beta chain was found in a study of shared T cell receptors in the human thymus. The germline V gene has CDR1 MNHEY and CDR2 SVGAGI. Trimming removed 6 bases at V and 5 bases at J, with 14 bases between. The CDR3 length is 14 residues. Assay: immunoSEQ multiplex PCR; the TCRdb copy retains only in-frame clones and omits some. The sample includes roughly 710,000 clones, 75% to 90% seen only once; the top ten take about 0.011%. In addition, the sample was reused for a study of human thymus T cells. This second report adds: Thymic samples were excised during corrective heart operations. Usage of V and J genes appeared biased in thymic and blood repertoires.

The specimen sequenced was thymocytes. The source of this sequence is a girl in the first two years of life with a congenital heart defect. The V call is TRBV6-5, the J call TRBJ1-5; no clear D. CDR3 DNA sequence: TGTGCCAGCAGATCTCGACACACTGATCAGCCCCAGCATTTT. This translates into CASRSRHTDQPQHF.